These 32 T cell receptor beta chains were sequenced from one sample in a study of identical twins. TCRdb re-derived calls from the 5' RACE reads in MiXCR, one entry per CDR3 protein. The data contain under 250,000 distinct CDR3 sequences, roughly a tenth of them singletons. The sequenced sample was memory (CD45RO+) T cells sorted from blood. Every receptor here comes from a woman aged 18-29 years in good health.

This clonotype was seen ten or more times. This chain joins TRBV18 and TRBJ1-1, with D hard to call. The CDR3 has 13 amino acids. With 6 bases removed from V and 1 base from J, the gap between germline ends came to 9 bases. CDR1 and CDR2 from the germline V gene are KGHSH and LQKENI. The chain's CDR3 is CASSLVSNTEAFF. The CDR3 nucleotides read TGTGCCAGCTCGCTGGTCTCGAACACTGAAGCTTTCTTT.

The chain is built from TRBV6-1 and TRBJ2-2, with D possibly TRBD1 on 6 matching bases. CDR1 and CDR2 from the germline V gene are MNHNS and SASEGT. This CDR3 is 15 amino acids long. Trimming cost V 6 bases and J 0 bases, with 11 bases left between them. The CDR3 nucleotides read TGTGCCAGCAGGTGGGGACAAGCGAACACCGGGGAGCTGTTTTTT. As protein: CASRWGQANTGELFF.

This clonotype has ten or more counts. V gene TRBV5-1 combines with J gene TRBJ2-5; D is unresolved. Per germline, CDR1 SGHRS and CDR2 YFSETQ. The ends were cut back, 0 bases at V and 2 bases at J, with 5 bases in the middle. CDR3 size: 13 residues. CDR3 bases: TGCGCCAGCAGCTTGGATTGGCAAGAGACCCAGTACTTC. Residues: CASSLDWQETQYF. Full variable domain (remainder filled in from reference TRBV5-1 and TRBJ2-5): KAGVTQTPRYLIKTRGQQVTLSCSPISGHRSVSWYQQTPGQGLQFLFEYFSETQRNKGNFPGRFSGRQFSNSRSEMNVSTLELGDSALYLCASSLDWQETQYFGPGTRLLVL.

J is TRBJ2-7 and V is TRBV20-1; D remains unclear. V was trimmed by 3 bases and J by 6 bases, leaving 9 bases between them. Germline CDR1 is DFQATT and CDR2 is SNEGSKA (reference sequence). The CDR3 covers 11 residues. The DNA for the CDR3 is TGCAGTGCTAGGGGTTCCGCCGAGCAGTACTTC. It yields the protein CSARGSAEQYF.

The sample holds many counts of this clonotype. The chain joins TRBV21-1 to TRBJ1-6. TRBV21-1 is a pseudogene locus. This CDR3 has 14 amino acids. CDR3: CASSAGIKNSPLHF. In DNA, the CDR3 is TGTGCCAGCAGCGCAGGAATAAAGAATTCACCCCTCCACTTT.

The V and J genes are TRBV7-8 and TRBJ2-3, with 7 bases fitting TRBD2. The CDR3 sequence is 13 residues long. Trimming at V came to 5 bases and at J to 10 bases, leaving 9 bases not matched to a gene. Germline CDR1 is SGHVS and CDR2 is FQNEAQ. CDR3 region: CASSAGAGTAQYF. The CDR3 nucleotides read TGTGCCAGCAGCGCAGGAGCGGGGACTGCGCAGTATTTT.

By sample fraction, this clonotype is medium-sized (0.01 to 0.1%). V usage is TRBV6-5 and J usage is TRBJ2-7; 10 bases match TRBD2. The CDR3 consists of 15 residues. Germline CDR1 and CDR2: MNHEY and SVGAGI. Trimming at V came to 4 bases and at J to 3 bases, leaving 6 bases not matched to a gene. CDR3 bases: TGTGCCAGCAGTTCAACTACTAGCGGGGTCTACGAGCAGTACTTC. This codes for CASSSTTSGVYEQYF.

The chain recombines TRBV6-1 with TRBJ2-1; D unclear. Germline CDR1 and CDR2: MNHNS and SASEGT. Trimming cost V 6 bases and J 10 bases, with 16 bases left between them. This CDR3 comprises 13 residues. The CDR3 bases are TGTGCCAGCAGGCCCTCTTCTGGGTTAGAGCAGTTCTTC. Protein sequence: CASRPSSGLEQFF.

This clonotype was found a few times. The chain carries TRBV7-8 and TRBJ1-2; D remains unclear. There are 14 residues in the CDR3. Trimming pared 2 bases from V and 5 bases from J, leaving 12 bases between. The germline gives CDR1 SGHVS, CDR2 FQNEAQ. The CDR3 spells CASSLTELYYGYTF. The CDR3, as DNA: TGTGCCAGCAGCTTAACGGAGTTATATTATGGCTACACCTTC.

This clonotype was found a few times. J is TRBJ2-7 and V is TRBV20-1; 11 bases are a match to TRBD2. Germline-derived CDR1 and CDR2 are DFQATT and SNEGSKA (reference sequence). The CDR3 length is 15 residues. Losses at the gene ends were 1 base for V and 4 bases for J; bases not matched to a gene: 6. This CDR3 reads CSARVAGGLIYEQYF. CDR3 DNA sequence: TGCAGTGCTAGAGTAGCGGGAGGGCTCATTTACGAGCAGTACTTC.

This clonotype was observed a few times. The chain links TRBV20-1 to TRBJ2-1, with 12 positions matching TRBD2. Losses at the gene ends were 5 bases for V and 1 base for J; bases not matched to a gene: 9. The CDR3 has 17 amino acids. The germline gives CDR1 DFQATT, CDR2 SNEGSKA (reference sequence). The CDR3 region is CSAASGRALRSYNEQFF. The CDR3 DNA reads as TGCAGTGCTGCTAGCGGGAGGGCCCTGAGATCCTACAATGAGCAGTTCTTC.

This chain connects TRBV7-2 to TRBJ2-7; D call uncertain. Germline CDR1 reads SGHTA; CDR2 reads FQGNSA. The V gene lost 3 bases and the J gene lost 2 bases, with 8 bases spanning the gap. CDR3 length equals 13 residues. In nucleotides, the CDR3 is TGTGCCAGCAGCTTCTCAACGGCCTACGAGCAGTACTTC. As protein: CASSFSTAYEQYF.

The rearrangement links TRBV7-9 to TRBJ1-2; no definite D call. V shed 2 bases and J shed 1 base, with 8 bases lying between them. Germline V gives CDR1 SEHNR, CDR2 FQNEAQ (reference sequence). The CDR3 is made up of 14 amino acids. CDR3 sequence: CASSLYASNYGYTF. DNA of the CDR3: TGTGCCAGCAGCTTATATGCCAGTAACTATGGCTACACCTTC.

This clonotype was found a few times. The gene calls are TRBV3-1 and TRBJ1-1, with TRBD1 matching 8 bases. In germline, CDR1 is LGHDT, CDR2 YNNKEL (reference sequence). Trimming removed 4 bases from V and 5 bases from J; junction bases left unmatched: 9. The CDR3 contains 15 residues. The CDR3 here is CASSPPPRGQTEAFF. DNA for the CDR3: TGTGCCAGCAGCCCCCCTCCCAGGGGGCAGACTGAAGCTTTCTTT. The variable domain in full, completed from reference TRBV3-1 and TRBJ1-1, reads DTAVSQTPKYLVTQMGNDKSIKCEQNLGHDTMYWYKQDSKKFLKIMFSYNNKELIINETVPNRFSPKSPDKAHLNLHINSLELGDSAVYFCASSPPPRGQTEAFFGQGTRLTVV.

As concerns this clonotype: At one end the junction does not follow the germline gene, possibly because of a read error. The chain carries TRBV20-1 and TRBJ2-5; perhaps TRBD2 as D (5 bases). This CDR3 contains 15 residues. Per the germline V gene, CDR1 is DFQATT and CDR2 is SNEGSKA (reference sequence). The CDR3 nucleotides read TGTTGGCATAGGGAGCTAAATAATCTCGGGGAGACCCAGTACTTC. This codes for CWHRELNNLGETQYF.

This clonotype was found a few times. This chain uses TRBV2 with TRBJ2-2, with unresolved D. This CDR3 is 15 amino acids long. Germline V CDR1 and CDR2: SNHLY, FYNNEI. V shed 6 bases and J shed 5 bases, with 16 bases lying between them. The DNA for the CDR3 is TGTGCCAGCAGGCGACCCTCCACGAGAACCGGGGAGCTGTTTTTT. It specifies CASRRPSTRTGELFF.

V gene TRBV27 combines with J gene TRBJ2-3; 10 bases align to TRBD2. Germline-derived CDR1 and CDR2 are MNHEY and SMNVEV (reference sequence). The CDR3 has 14 amino acids. Unmatched junction bases numbered 6, after V lost 6 bases and J lost 6 bases. CDR3 residues: CASSQREGGDTQYF. As DNA, the CDR3 is TGTGCCAGCAGCCAGCGGGAGGGGGGCGATACGCAGTATTTT.

At least ten counts were recorded for this clonotype. The rearrangement joins TRBV3-1 to TRBJ2-1; 11 bases map to TRBD2. The V and J ends lost 1 base and 6 bases, in that order; junction bases with no gene match: 8. This CDR3 is 17 amino acids long. The germline gives CDR1 LGHDT, CDR2 YNNKEL (reference sequence). The CDR3 loop reads CASSQGQLAGVGNEQFF. Written as DNA, the CDR3 is TGTGCCAGCAGCCAAGGCCAACTAGCGGGAGTCGGCAATGAGCAGTTCTTC.

The J gene is TRBJ2-1, the V gene TRBV3-1, with TRBD2 matching 9 bases. The CDR3 spans 15 residues. Germline values: CDR1 LGHDT, CDR2 YNNKEL (reference sequence). Germline trimming cut 4 bases from V and 8 bases from J; bases unmatched to any gene: 9. CDR3 in amino acids: CASSRSGRTSDEQFF. The CDR3 DNA is TGTGCCAGCAGCCGGAGCGGGAGGACGTCAGATGAGCAGTTCTTC.

The chain employs TRBV6-4 and TRBJ2-6, with a weak D call TRBD2 (5 bases). Germline values: CDR1 MRHNA, CDR2 SNTAGT. Trimming removed 4 bases at V and 0 bases at J, with 10 bases between. There are 16 residues in the CDR3. CDR3 coding DNA: TGTGCCAGCAGTGCCGGGGTAACCTCTGGGGCCAACGTCCTGACTTTC. Its protein is CASSAGVTSGANVLTF.

The rearrangement joins TRBV3-1 to TRBJ2-5; 7 nucleotides agree with TRBD2. Germline V gene sequence: CDR1 LGHDT, CDR2 YNNKEL (reference sequence). The CDR3 has 15 amino acids. V shed 2 bases, J shed 5 bases, and the junction held 8 bases outside the gene matches. In nucleotides, the CDR3 is TGTGCCAGCAGCCAATATGGCGGGAGAGGGGAGACCCAGTACTTC. Amino acids: CASSQYGGRGETQYF.

Details on this clonotype: A much larger clone sits a single nucleotide away, making a read error possible. The gene calls are TRBV6-4 and TRBJ1-2; maybe TRBD1 (6 bases). Germline V gene sequence: CDR1 MRHNA, CDR2 SNTAGT. This CDR3 has 15 amino acids. CDR3 DNA sequence: TGTGCCGGCAGTAGTGGGGGCGCAGGAAACTATGGCTACACCTTC. This sequence encodes CAGSSGGAGNYGYTF.

The chain carries TRBV21-1 and TRBJ1-2; the D call in the table, TRBD1, was not verified against the DNA. TRBV21-1 is labeled a pseudogene. The CDR3 covers 15 residues. CDR3 in DNA: TGTGCCAGCAGCAAAATTTCCTTGACAGGCTATGGCTACACCTTC. It translates to CASSKISLTGYGYTF.

This clonotype has only a few counts. V gene TRBV20-1 combines with J gene TRBJ2-7; the D is unclear. The CDR3 has 14 amino acids. Germline CDR1 reads DFQATT; CDR2 reads SNEGSKA (reference sequence). The V end lost 1 base, the J end lost 1 base, and 11 bases lay between the germline ends. CDR3: CSARGRSASYEQYF. CDR3 nucleotides: TGCAGTGCTAGAGGCCGAAGTGCATCCTACGAGCAGTACTTC.

The V gene is TRBV20-1, the J gene TRBJ2-3, with TRBD2 matching 11 bases. Germline CDR1 is DFQATT and CDR2 is SNEGSKA (reference sequence). J was trimmed by 3 bases and V by 3 bases; bases with no gene match: 5. The CDR3 loop spans 15 amino acids. The CDR3 sequence is CSASTSGSGTDTQYF. Here the CDR3 DNA reads TGCAGTGCTAGCACTAGCGGGAGTGGAACAGATACGCAGTATTTT.

This clonotype appeared a few times. The V call is TRBV10-3, the J call TRBJ2-1; D gene ambiguous. There are 12 residues in the CDR3. CDR1 and CDR2 (germline): ENHRY, SYGVKD. V shed 10 bases and J shed 6 bases, with 13 bases lying between them. The CDR3 DNA reads as TGTGCCACCCTTTCCCCGGGCAATGAGCAGTTCTTC. This codes for CATLSPGNEQFF.

This clonotype was detected a few times. The chain combines TRBV4-3 with TRBJ1-2; perhaps TRBD1 as D (5 bases). Germline lookup yields CDR1 LGHNA and CDR2 YSLEER. V was pared by 3 bases and J by 4 bases, with 12 bases between. The CDR3 has 14 residues. The CDR3 sequence is CASSQGGKGYGYTF. The CDR3 DNA reads TGCGCCAGCAGCCAGGGGGGAAAAGGCTATGGCTACACCTTC.

This clonotype was counted only a few times. The V gene is TRBV20-1, the J gene TRBJ2-3, with D perhaps matching TRBD2 (6 bases). This CDR3 has 14 residues. The ends were cut back, 6 bases at V and 2 bases at J, with 15 bases in the middle. Germline CDR1 is DFQATT and CDR2 is SNEGSKA (reference sequence). The CDR3 bases are TGCAGTGCCCGACGTAGCGGACTCACAGATACGCAGTATTTT. Encoded protein: CSARRSGLTDTQYF.

This clonotype came up a few times. The V call is TRBV18, the J call TRBJ2-7; D is unresolved. Germline V gene lookup returns CDR1 KGHSH and CDR2 LQKENI. This CDR3 is 13 amino acids long. The V and J ends lost 3 bases and 3 bases respectively, with 9 bases between them. The CDR3 here is CASSPDVYYEQYF. The DNA for the CDR3 is TGTGCCAGCTCACCTGATGTCTACTACGAGCAGTACTTC.

The chain couples TRBV12-3 or TRBV12-4 to TRBJ2-7; D call uncertain. The CDR3 has 12 residues. V shed 5 bases and J shed 6 bases, with 11 bases lying between them. This CDR3 reads CASSSPYGEQYF. CDR3 bases: TGTGCCAGCAGTAGCCCTTACGGCGAGCAGTACTTC.

V and J are TRBV4-1 and TRBJ2-7; D unclear. The V gene lost 0 bases and the J gene lost 3 bases, with 9 bases spanning the gap. The CDR3 totals 14 residues. Germline V lookup: CDR1 MGHRA, CDR2 YSYEKL. CDR3: CASSQDQSSYEQYF. The DNA of the CDR3 is TGCGCCAGCAGCCAAGATCAATCAAGCTACGAGCAGTACTTC.

This CDR3 reads CASSLFRGLAGELFF. Here the CDR3 DNA reads TGTGCCAGCAGCTTGTTTCGGGGGCTGGCCGGGGAGCTGTTTTTT. The chain uses TRBV5-5 and TRBJ2-2; D assignment may be TRBD1 or TRBD2 (6 bases each). There are 15 residues in the CDR3. Germline CDR1 is SGHKS and CDR2 is YYEKEE (reference sequence). The V end lost 1 base, the J end lost 6 bases, and 13 bases lay between the germline ends. Supplemented by reference TRBV5-5 and TRBJ2-2, the full variable domain reads DAGVTQSPTHLIKTRGQQVTLRCSPISGHKSVSWYQQVLGQGPQFIFQYYEKEERGRGNFPDRFSARQFPNYSSELNVNALLLGDSALYLCASSLFRGLAGELFFGEGSRLTVL.